A single sample gave rise to the 15 T cell receptor beta chains below, sequenced in a study of CXCR3-negative and CXCR3-positive naive CD8 T cells (dated by TCRdb to about 2019). Broader findings and caveats from the paper: TRB CDR3s from CXCR3-positive naive cells showed higher hydrophobicity (lower Kidera factor 4), lower energy, and higher strength and volume indices than CXCR3-negative naive cells.

Their specific antigens are unknown. Sequencing used a NextSeq 550. The Human TCR Profiling Kit (MiLaboratory) was used to prepare UMI-labeled 5' RACE TRB cDNA libraries. TCRdb reprocessed the sequencing reads and holds a single record per CDR3 protein sequence, with no DNA. This sample's table carries about 120,000 distinct CDR3 sequences. The ten largest account for about 0.34% of the sample. Sequencing used naive CXCR3+ CD8+ T cells from blood. The cell subset or site label here, explained by the study, means: CD45RO-CCR7+CD27+CD95- naive CD8+ T cells expressing CXCR3 (TNR3+). All receptors come from a human donor in good health. Some clones in this sample may be carry-over from other donors' samples.

The chain is built from TRBV7-9 and TRBJ2-7; lacking DNA, the TRBD1 call made by TCRdb goes unchecked. Germline assignment: CDR1 SEHNR and CDR2 FQNEAQ (reference sequence). This CDR3 has 12 amino acids. This CDR3 is CASSPWSYEQYF.

V gene TRBV28 combines with J gene TRBJ2-1; the D call of TRBD2 rests on TCRdb alone, since no DNA is present to check it. Per germline, CDR1 MDHEN and CDR2 SYDVKM. CDR3 length: 19 amino acids. CDR3 sequence reads: CASSLFGGRDLQGYNEQFF.

The chain is built from TRBV13 and TRBJ2-2; absent DNA, TCRdb's TRBD1 call cannot be checked. The germline CDR1 and CDR2 sequences are PRHDT and FYEKMQ (reference sequence). The CDR3 has 20 residues. CDR3 in amino acids: CASSLGPEAEQGANTGELFF.

The rearrangement uses TRBV28 and TRBJ2-7; TCRdb reports TRBD1, a call that lacks DNA to check it against. Germline V gene sequence: CDR1 MDHEN, CDR2 SYDVKM. The CDR3 totals 14 residues. CDR3 region: CASRPRTGFYEQYF.

The chain combines TRBV20-1 with TRBJ2-1; TCRdb names TRBD1, which stays unverified in the absence of DNA. The CDR3 spans 14 residues. The germline V gene has CDR1 DFQATT and CDR2 SNEGSKA (reference sequence). The CDR3 reads CSARDLGGQSEQFF.

V usage is TRBV3-1 and J usage is TRBJ2-7. Germline lookup yields CDR1 LGHDT and CDR2 YNNKEL (reference sequence). The CDR3 runs 16 residues. CDR3: CASSQGAAGVLSEQYF.

The chain uses TRBV24-1 and TRBJ2-1. CDR1 KGHDR and CDR2 SFDVKD come from the germline V gene. The CDR3 is made up of 13 amino acids. CDR3 protein: CATKQLSYNEQFF.

V is TRBV27 and J is TRBJ2-1. Germline V gene lookup returns CDR1 MNHEY and CDR2 SMNVEV (reference sequence). The CDR3 totals 13 residues. The CDR3 sequence is CASSPRSYNEQFF.

V is TRBV29-1 and J is TRBJ2-1. CDR1 and CDR2 (germline): SQVTM, ANQGSEA. The CDR3 has 13 amino acids. The chain's CDR3 is CSALRGSYNEQFF.

This chain uses TRBV7-9 with TRBJ2-1; the D call from TCRdb, TRBD2, cannot be confirmed without DNA. CDR1 is SEHNR, CDR2 FQNEAQ, per germline (reference sequence). CDR3 size: 15 residues. The CDR3 spells CASSTDLSIGNEQFF.

The rearrangement uses TRBV28 and TRBJ2-1; TCRdb returns TRBD2, unconfirmable since there is no DNA. The CDR3 is 16 amino acids. Germline CDR1 MDHEN, CDR2 SYDVKM. The CDR3 sequence is CASSLLSGRGGNEQFF.

This chain connects TRBV5-1 to TRBJ2-5. This CDR3 has 14 residues. The germline V gene encodes CDR1 SGHRS and CDR2 YFSETQ. The CDR3 protein is CASSPGELGETQYF.

This chain connects TRBV4-3 to TRBJ2-2. CDR1 is LGHNA, CDR2 YSLEER, per germline. The CDR3 length is 16 residues. The CDR3 loop is CASSQQVSTDTGELFF.

This chain joins TRBV7-6 and TRBJ2-7; TCRdb proposes TRBD2, but this gene call is untestable without DNA. CDR1 and CDR2 from the germline V gene are SGHVS and FNYEAQ. CDR3 length: 17 amino acids. The CDR3 is CASSLKSLAGGPYEQYF.

This sequence joins TRBV10-2 and TRBJ2-7; as DNA is missing, the TRBD1 call by TCRdb cannot be tested. Germline assignment: CDR1 WSHSY and CDR2 SAAADI. The length of the CDR3 is 14 residues. CDR3 amino acids: CASSDRQGAYEQYF.